Each of the 9 T cell receptor beta chains below was sequenced from the same sample in a study of OX40 agonist ivuxolimab in advanced cancers. Some clones are missing from TCRdb's copy, which holds only in-frame ones; the method was immunoSEQ multiplex PCR. The repertoire has about 45,000 clones, roughly 88% of them found once; the top ten carry around 2.5%. Material: CD4+ or CD8+ T cells sorted from blood, obtained in a trial of the OX40 agonist ivuxolimab. The receptors derive from an adult with an advanced solid tumor such as melanoma, head and neck, liver or kidney cancer.

The chain is built from TRBV7-9 and TRBJ1-5; D may be TRBD1 (5 bases). Germline CDR1 reads SEHNR; CDR2 reads FQNEAQ (reference sequence). Trimming left V 1 base short and J 4 bases short, with 11 bases between. The length of the CDR3 is 15 residues. The DNA for the CDR3 is TGTGCCAGCAGCTTAGAGGGGCAGCATAATCAGCCCCAGCATTTT. Protein sequence: CASSLEGQHNQPQHF.

The rearrangement links TRBV5-6 to TRBJ1-1; no reliable D call. This CDR3 has 16 residues. In germline, CDR1 is SGHDT, CDR2 YYEEEE. With 2 bases removed from V and 4 bases from J, the gap between germline ends came to 18 bases. CDR3 sequence (DNA): TGTGCCAGCAGCTTAGAAGGGCCTTTTTATTTCACTGAAGCTTTCTTT. Protein: CASSLEGPFYFTEAFF.

This clone was observed once. J is TRBJ2-5 and V is TRBV19; D could derive from TRBD1 or TRBD2 (5 bases each). This CDR3 is 12 amino acids long. CDR1 is LNHDA, CDR2 SQIVND, per germline (reference sequence). Trimming shortened V by 3 bases and J by 3 bases, and 5 bases separated the two germline ends. CDR3 region: CASSMGEETQYF. The CDR3 region has the DNA TGTGCCAGTAGTATGGGGGAAGAGACCCAGTACTTC.

The gene calls are TRBV7-9 and TRBJ1-1; D is possibly TRBD1 (5 bases). The CDR3 extends over 14 amino acids. Germline loops: CDR1 SEHNR, CDR2 FQNEAQ (reference sequence). V was shortened by 3 bases and J by 0 bases, with 8 bases between the two germline ends. The CDR3 DNA reads TGTGCCAGCAGCTTCCGGGGGATGAACACTGAAGCTTTCTTT. Translating gives CASSFRGMNTEAFF.

The chain employs TRBV4-2 and TRBJ2-5, with a weak D call TRBD2 (6 bases). Deletions cut 2 bases from V and 4 bases from J, with 14 bases between. Germline CDR1 reads LGHNA; CDR2 reads YNFKEQ. This CDR3 has 15 amino acids. The CDR3 bases are TGTGCCAGCAGCCAAACGGACGGGAGAGGAGAGACCCAGTACTTC. It specifies CASSQTDGRGETQYF.

The gene calls are TRBV6-6 and TRBJ1-1, with D possibly matching TRBD1 (5 bases). Looked up from germline, CDR1 is MNHNY and CDR2 is SVGAGI (reference sequence). The CDR3 runs to 14 residues. Trimming pared 5 bases from V and 3 bases from J, leaving 13 bases between. The CDR3: CASSLRGFDTEAFF. DNA for the CDR3: TGTGCCAGCAGTCTTCGGGGGTTCGACACTGAAGCTTTCTTT.

The chain carries TRBV2 and TRBJ1-6; D unresolved. Per the germline V gene, CDR1 is SNHLY and CDR2 is FYNNEI. The CDR3 length is 14 residues. V was shortened by 10 bases and J by 5 bases, with 15 bases between the two germline ends. The CDR3 is CAITVGGHNSPLHF. The CDR3 coding sequence is TGTGCCATCACCGTGGGCGGACATAATTCACCCCTCCACTTT.

Details on this clone: An end of the junction differs from the germline gene, which may be a read error. The V call is TRBV7-2, the J call TRBJ1-1; 9 bases agree with TRBD1. There are 16 residues in the CDR3. CDR1 and CDR2 from the germline V gene are SGHTA and FQGNSA. Here the CDR3 reads CAGSPTGGGRNTEAFF. The CDR3 DNA reads as TGTGCCGGCAGTCCTACAGGGGGCGGTCGGAACACTGAAGCTTTCTTT.

This clone was seen once. The chain combines TRBV2 with TRBJ1-5, with 7 bases fitting TRBD1. The CDR3 covers 15 residues. V lost 8 bases to trimming and J lost 1 base; unmatched junction nucleotides: 8. CDR1 SNHLY and CDR2 FYNNEI come from the germline V gene. CDR3 amino acids: CASRDSGISNQPQHF. In nucleotides, the CDR3 is TGTGCCAGCCGGGACAGCGGAATAAGCAATCAGCCCCAGCATTTT.